The rows below give T cell receptor beta chains drawn from one sample of a study of T-cell reconstitution after alpha-beta-depleted transplantation in children. TCRdb called the PCR reads again in MiXCR, with one record for every CDR3 protein. The table has roughly 400,000 distinct CDR3 sequences, just over 20% seen once. The sample here was PBMCs from the stem cell graft donor, taken from the stem cell graft. The receptors come from a human donor who donated a stem cell graft to a child with acute myeloid leukemia. The CDR3 runs from the conserved cysteine through the conserved F or W. The D gene is left open where the match is weak. Expanded clones get a size class; other rows say once, few or many, or leave the size out.

clone_size	v_call	d_call	j_call	cdr3_aa	cdr3_nt
-	TRBV12-3/TRBV12-4	TRBD2	TRBJ2-3	CASSFLVTSGRATDTQYF	TGTGCCAGCAGTTTCCTCGTTACTAGCGGGAGGGCTACAGATACGCAGTATTTT
few	TRBV12-3/TRBV12-4	-	TRBJ1-2	CASSPDIAQGYTF	TGTGCCAGCAGCCCCGACATCGCTCAGGGCTACACCTTC
-	TRBV2	TRBD2	TRBJ2-5	CASNREGRQETQYF	TGTGCCAGCAATCGGGAGGGCAGGCAAGAGACCCAGTACTTC
-	TRBV15	TRBD1	TRBJ1-6	CATSRDLLTGVDSPLHF	TGTGCCACCAGCAGAGATCTCCTGACAGGGGTAGATTCACCCCTCCACTTT
few	TRBV6-5	-	TRBJ2-1	CASSYGQGKQFF	TGTGCCAGCAGTTACGGGCAGGGAAAGCAGTTCTTC
-	TRBV20-1	-	TRBJ2-7	CSGGSTYEQYF	TGCAGTGGGGGGTCGACCTACGAGCAGTACTTC
few	TRBV28	-	TRBJ1-5	CASSYQPQHF	TGTGCCAGCTCCTATCAGCCCCAGCATTTT
-	TRBV5-1	TRBD2	TRBJ2-7	CASSLEPGLAGEQYF	TGCGCCAGCAGCTTAGAACCGGGACTAGCGGGAGAGCAGTACTTC
few	TRBV12-3/TRBV12-4	-	TRBJ1-3	CASSLARRSTTGNTIYF	TGTGCCAGCAGTTTAGCTCGTCGGTCCACTACTGGAAACACCATATATTTT
many	TRBV24-1	-	TRBJ2-3	CATSDRRDTQYF	TGTGCCACCAGTGACCGACGCGATACGCAGTATTTT